The clone carrying this T cell receptor beta chain turned up a few times. This sample stems from a study of cytomegalovirus exposure and HLA in healthy donors. The primer mix had 60 Vbeta and 13 Jbeta primers. Sequencing used immunoSEQ multiplex PCR; TCRdb keeps in-frame clones, though not all of them. This sample yields 150,000 to 200,000 clones, of which 60% to 80% are seen a single time; about 11% belongs to the top ten. The sequence was collected from a man between 18 and 35 years old in good health and CMV-seropositive. Sequenced input: PBMCs.

The CDR3 here is CASSYRDRASNTEAFF. Here the CDR3 DNA reads TGTGCCAGCAGTTACAGGGACAGGGCTTCGAACACTGAAGCTTTCTTT. The chain recombines TRBV6-6 with TRBJ1-1; 9 nucleotides match TRBD1. The CDR3 contains 16 residues. The J segment lost 1 base and the V segment lost 2 bases, leaving 5 bases of the junction unmatched. Germline V gives CDR1 MNHNY, CDR2 SVGAGI (reference sequence).